This T cell receptor beta chain was recorded in a study of vaccination and CD4 T cells after COVID-19 (dated by TCRdb to between 2021 and 2023). Describing the broader study: SARS-CoV-2 positivity had been established in the convalescent patients by nasal swab PCR, and mild disease was recorded in several of these patients and severe disease in one. The convalescent cohort included six males and four females, with two Hispanic individuals, seven Caucasians, two Asians and one multiracial person. Two doses of either the Pfizer-BioNTech BNT162b2 vaccine (n=8) or the Moderna mRNA-1273 vaccine (n=2) were administered to participants. Post-COVID blood samples from convalescent patients were collected a median of approximately 100 days after diagnosis, with a range of roughly 30 to 161 days. Post-vaccine blood samples were obtained a median of around 67 days after the second vaccine dose, with a range of about 14 to 241 days. For stimulating the cultures, overlapping spike peptide pools were used, derived from SARS-CoV-2 as well as from the common cold coronaviruses HCoV-NL63, HCoV-OC43 and HCoV-229E. As controls, cultures received a CEFX viral epitope pool (the positive control), an HIV-1 Nef peptide pool (the negative control), or no peptide at all. In roughly nine COVID-19 convalescent patients and 4 infection-naive healthy vaccine recipients, the spike-specific CD4+ TCR repertoire before mRNA vaccination was compared with the repertoire after mRNA vaccination. Results and caveats for the whole study, not just this receptor: The study included relatively few convalescent patients and did not analyze early timepoints after natural infection. An increase in the median number of SARS-CoV-2-reactive clonotypes from 20 to 25 after infection to some 38 after vaccination was observed, but the change was not found to be significant. In convalescent patients, nearly all vaccine-specific clones (304 of 307) were found to be mono-reactive for SARS-CoV-2 spike rather than cross-reactive with common cold coronaviruses. In convalescent patients, a median around 83% of post-vaccine SARS-CoV-2-reactive clones were detected only after vaccination, and vaccine-specific priming was suggested by this finding.

Of note for this clonotype: Its antigen is not yet known. The record has no base qualities; no much larger clone is one base away.

Libraries were built with PCR. TCR sequencing of DNA from cultured CD4+ T cells used the Oncomine TCR Beta short-read assay at the Johns Hopkins FTIC core. The QIAamp micro DNA kit was used to extract genomic DNA from the cultured CD4+ T cells. Oncomine TCR Beta libraries from cultured CD4+ T cells were pooled using unique dual indexes and sequenced on an Illumina iSeq 100. Concerning the study's data processing: Non-productive sequences were removed, and CDR3s that did not start with C, did not end with F or W, or were shorter than 7 amino acids were discarded. Antigen-specific clonotypes were identified with the MANAFEST web application by comparing peptide-stimulated wells with reference and other culture wells. To be called positive, a clone needed an FDR below 0.05, an odds ratio above 5, and a productive frequency above 0.1% in at least two of three replicate wells. Cross-reactive clonotypes were defined as significantly expanded in both SARS-CoV-2 spike wells and at least one common cold coronavirus spike condition. Similarity between CDR3 sequences was evaluated in R version 3.6.1 using Levenshtein distances (stringdist) and unrooted phylogenetic trees (ape). TCRdb cleaned the public reads at Q25 with fastp, built clones with MiXCR and kept in-frame beta chains. Rows are unified per CDR3 protein, each entry keeping the most common DNA and genes. The V and J calls come from TCRdb's annotation, not from the publication. For this sample the table gives about 26,000 distinct CDR3 sequences, of which 35% to 50% were detected only once. Together, the top ten hold roughly a tenth of the sample.

Explained via the paper, the treatment or condition label denotes: roughly 10-day PBMC culture with coronavirus spike peptide pools or control peptides (ViraFEST assay). The study used the ViraFEST assay, which expanded antigen-specific T cells with peptide pools and then identified expanded clonotypes by TCR sequencing. The convalescent patients' positive SARS-CoV-2 PCR tests fell between March and December 2020, which was before the Alpha, Beta and Delta variants emerged in the United States. PBMCs were cultured at roughly 2 million per well in IMDM supplemented with approximately 5.4% human AB serum and 9 to 10 IU/ml IL-2, with about 10 ug/ml peptide pools added. On days 3 and 7, half of the culture medium was replaced with fresh IL-2-containing medium. After 10 days of culture, CD4+ T cells were isolated by negative selection with the EasySep CD4+ T cell isolation kit. Ficoll-Paque Plus gradient centrifugation was used to isolate PBMCs from whole blood, and the isolated PBMCs were then either used fresh or cryopreserved at -140C. Culture conditions were generally each tested in triplicate wells.

V is pruned by 2 bases and J by 6 bases, leaving 0 bases of the junction without a gene match. The germline V gene encodes CDR1 MDHEN and CDR2 SYDVKM. The CDR3 has 13 amino acids, counting the end cysteine and phenylalanine. Only the CDR3 region is kept as DNA, spanning 39 bases read in frame from base 1. The specimen sequenced was CD4+ T cells from blood, cultured in vitro. The chain employs TRBV28 and TRBJ1-2, and TRBD1 matches 10 of the central bases. This sequence was found in a human donor who had recovered from COVID-19. The CDR3: CASSLGTGDGYTF. The DNA sequence is given as TGTGCCAGCAGTTTAGGGACAGGGGATGGCTACACCTTC.